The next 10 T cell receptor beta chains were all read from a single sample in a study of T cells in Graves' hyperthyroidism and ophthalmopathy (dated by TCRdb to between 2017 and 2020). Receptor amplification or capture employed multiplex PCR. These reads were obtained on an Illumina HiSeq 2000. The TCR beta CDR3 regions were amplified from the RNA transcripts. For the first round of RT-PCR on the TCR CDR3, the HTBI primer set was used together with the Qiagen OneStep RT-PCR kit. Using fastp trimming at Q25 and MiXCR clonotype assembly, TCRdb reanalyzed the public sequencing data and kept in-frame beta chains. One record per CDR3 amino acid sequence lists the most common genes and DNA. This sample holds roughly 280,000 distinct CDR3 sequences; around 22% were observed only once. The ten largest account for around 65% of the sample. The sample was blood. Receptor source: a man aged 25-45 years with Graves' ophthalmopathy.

CDR3 sequence reads: CSVDPSGGRGTQYF. Written as DNA, the CDR3 is TGCAGCGTTGATCCTAGCGGGGGGAGGGGTACGCAGTATTTT. The chain couples TRBV29-1 to TRBJ2-3; 11 positions match TRBD2. This CDR3 comprises 14 residues. Germline assignment: CDR1 SQVTM and CDR2 ANQGSEA. V gave up 3 bases and J gave up 8 bases; unmatched junction bases: 7.

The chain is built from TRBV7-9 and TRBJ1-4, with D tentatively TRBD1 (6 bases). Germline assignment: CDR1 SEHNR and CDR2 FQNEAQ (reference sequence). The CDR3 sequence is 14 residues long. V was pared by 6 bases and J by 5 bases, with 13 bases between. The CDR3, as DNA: TGTGCCAGCAGGACAGGACGGATGAATGAAAAACTGTTTTTT. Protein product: CASRTGRMNEKLFF. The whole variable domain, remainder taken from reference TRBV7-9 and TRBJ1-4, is DTGVSQNPRHKITKRGQNVTFRCDPISEHNRLYWYRQTLGQGPEFLTYFQNEAQLEKSRLLSDRFSAERPKGSFSTLEIQRTEQGDSAMYLCASRTGRMNEKLFFGSGTQLSVL.

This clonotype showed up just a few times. The CDR3 DNA reads TGTGCCAGCAGCCAAGGAGGGTATGGGGGCAATGAGCAGTTCTTC. Amino acid sequence: CASSQGGYGGNEQFF. The chain carries TRBV14 and TRBJ2-1; D possibly matches TRBD1 or TRBD2 (5 bases each). This CDR3 region has 15 residues. CDR1 and CDR2 (germline): SGHDN, FVKESK. The germline V and J ends were trimmed by 1 base and 6 bases, with 13 bases remaining between them.

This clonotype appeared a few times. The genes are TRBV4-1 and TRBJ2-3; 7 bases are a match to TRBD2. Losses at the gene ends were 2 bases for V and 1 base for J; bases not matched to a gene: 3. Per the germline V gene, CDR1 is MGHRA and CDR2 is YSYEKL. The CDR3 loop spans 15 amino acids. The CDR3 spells CASSQREGRTDTQYF. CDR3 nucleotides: TGCGCCAGCAGCCAAAGGGAGGGTCGCACAGATACGCAGTATTTT.

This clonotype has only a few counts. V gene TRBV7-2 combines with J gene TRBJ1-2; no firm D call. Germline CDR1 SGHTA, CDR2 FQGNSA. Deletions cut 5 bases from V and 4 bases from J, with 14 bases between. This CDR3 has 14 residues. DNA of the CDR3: TGTGCCAGCAGCGCAGACATGAATTTCTATGGCTACACCTTC. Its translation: CASSADMNFYGYTF. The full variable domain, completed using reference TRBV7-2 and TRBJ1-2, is GAGVSQSPSNKVTEKGKDVELRCDPISGHTALYWYRQSLGQGLEFLIYFQGNSAPDKSGLPSDRFSAERTGGSVSTLTIQRTQQEDSAVYLCASSADMNFYGYTFGSGTRLTVV.

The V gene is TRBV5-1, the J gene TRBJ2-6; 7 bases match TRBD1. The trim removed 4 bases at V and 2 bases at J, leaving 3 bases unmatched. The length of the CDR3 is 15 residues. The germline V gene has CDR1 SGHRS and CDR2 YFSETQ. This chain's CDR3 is CASSPQGPGANVLTF. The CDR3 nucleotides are TGCGCCAGCAGCCCACAGGGGCCTGGGGCCAACGTCCTGACTTTC.

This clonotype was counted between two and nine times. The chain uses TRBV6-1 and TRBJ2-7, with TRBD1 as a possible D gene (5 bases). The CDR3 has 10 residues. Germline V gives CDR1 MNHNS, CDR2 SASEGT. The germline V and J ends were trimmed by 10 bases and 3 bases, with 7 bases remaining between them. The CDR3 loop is CATDSYEQYF. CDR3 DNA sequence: TGTGCCACCGACAGCTACGAGCAGTACTTC.

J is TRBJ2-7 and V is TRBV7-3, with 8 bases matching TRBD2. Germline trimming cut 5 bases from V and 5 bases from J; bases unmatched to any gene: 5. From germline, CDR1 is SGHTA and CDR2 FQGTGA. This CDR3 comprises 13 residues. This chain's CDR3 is CASSAREGHEQYF. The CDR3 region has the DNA TGTGCCAGCAGCGCCCGGGAGGGCCACGAGCAGTACTTC. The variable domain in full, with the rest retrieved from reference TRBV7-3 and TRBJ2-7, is GAGVSQTPSNKVTEKGKYVELRCDPISGHTALYWYRQSLGQGPEFLIYFQGTGAADDSGLPNDRFFAVRPEGSVSTLKIQRTERGDSAVYLCASSAREGHEQYFGPGTRLTVT.

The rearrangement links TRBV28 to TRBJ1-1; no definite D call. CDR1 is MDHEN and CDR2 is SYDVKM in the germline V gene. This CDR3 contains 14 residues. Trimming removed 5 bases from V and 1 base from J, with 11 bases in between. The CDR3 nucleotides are TGTGCCAGCAGTCCCGCCCCGGAGAACACTGAAGCTTTCTTT. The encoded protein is CASSPAPENTEAFF.

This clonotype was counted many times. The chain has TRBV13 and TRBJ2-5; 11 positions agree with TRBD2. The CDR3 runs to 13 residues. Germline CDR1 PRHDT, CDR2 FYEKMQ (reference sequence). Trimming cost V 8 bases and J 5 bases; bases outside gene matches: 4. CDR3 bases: TGTGCCAGCGAGACTAGCGGGAAGGAGACCCAGTACTTC. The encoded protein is CASETSGKETQYF.